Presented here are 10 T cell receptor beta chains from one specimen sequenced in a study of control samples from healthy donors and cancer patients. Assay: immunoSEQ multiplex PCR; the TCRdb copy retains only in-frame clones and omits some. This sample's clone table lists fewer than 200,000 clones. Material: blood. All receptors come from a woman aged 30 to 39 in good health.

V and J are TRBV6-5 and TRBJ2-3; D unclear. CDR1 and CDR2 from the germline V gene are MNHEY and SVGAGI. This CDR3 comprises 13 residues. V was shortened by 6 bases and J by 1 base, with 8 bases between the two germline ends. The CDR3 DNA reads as TGTGCCAGCAGCTCCACAGGCACAGATACGCAGTATTTT. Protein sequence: CASSSTGTDTQYF.

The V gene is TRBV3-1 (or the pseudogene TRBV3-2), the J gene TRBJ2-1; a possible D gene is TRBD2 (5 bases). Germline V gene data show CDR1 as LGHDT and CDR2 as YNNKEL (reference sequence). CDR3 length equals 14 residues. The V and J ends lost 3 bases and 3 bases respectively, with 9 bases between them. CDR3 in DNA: TGTGCCAGCAGCCAGAACGGGGTCTACAATGAGCAGTTCTTC. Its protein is CASSQNGVYNEQFF.

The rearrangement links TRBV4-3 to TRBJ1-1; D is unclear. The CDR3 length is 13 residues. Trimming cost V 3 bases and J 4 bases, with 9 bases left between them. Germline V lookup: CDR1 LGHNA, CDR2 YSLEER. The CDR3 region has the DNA TGCGCCAGCAGCCAGACGGGAAGCACTGAAGCTTTCTTT. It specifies CASSQTGSTEAFF.

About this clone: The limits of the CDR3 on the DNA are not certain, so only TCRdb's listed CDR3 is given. CDR3 protein: CASSPWTSRTLKLSLDKRNTEAFF. This chain links TRBV7-8 with TRBJ1-1. The CDR3 spans 24 residues, counting both ends. Germline values: CDR1 SGHVS, CDR2 FQNEAQ.

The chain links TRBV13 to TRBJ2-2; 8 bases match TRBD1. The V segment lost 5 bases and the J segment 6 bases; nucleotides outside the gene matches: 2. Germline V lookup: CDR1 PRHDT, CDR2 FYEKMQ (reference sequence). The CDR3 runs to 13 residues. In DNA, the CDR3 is TGTGCCAGCAGCCAGGGGGCCCCCGGGGAGCTGTTTTTT. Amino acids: CASSQGAPGELFF.

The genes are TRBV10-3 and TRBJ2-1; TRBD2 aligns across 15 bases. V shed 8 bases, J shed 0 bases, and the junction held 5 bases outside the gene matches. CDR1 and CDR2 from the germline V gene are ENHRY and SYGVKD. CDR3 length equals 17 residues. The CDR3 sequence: CAISGTSGGSSYNEQFF. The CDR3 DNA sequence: TGTGCCATCTCCGGGACTAGCGGGGGGAGCTCCTACAATGAGCAGTTCTTC.

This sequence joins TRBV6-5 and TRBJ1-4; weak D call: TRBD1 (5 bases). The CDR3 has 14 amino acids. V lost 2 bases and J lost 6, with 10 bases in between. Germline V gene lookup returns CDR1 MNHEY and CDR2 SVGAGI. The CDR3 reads CASSYGTRHEKLFF. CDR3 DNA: TGTGCCAGCAGTTACGGGACTAGGCATGAAAAACTGTTTTTT.

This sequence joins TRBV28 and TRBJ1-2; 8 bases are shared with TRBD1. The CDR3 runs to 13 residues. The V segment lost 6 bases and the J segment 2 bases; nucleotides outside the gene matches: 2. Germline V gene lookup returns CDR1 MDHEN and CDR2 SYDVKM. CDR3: CASSRDRNYGYTF. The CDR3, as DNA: TGTGCCAGCAGCCGGGACAGGAACTATGGCTACACCTTC.

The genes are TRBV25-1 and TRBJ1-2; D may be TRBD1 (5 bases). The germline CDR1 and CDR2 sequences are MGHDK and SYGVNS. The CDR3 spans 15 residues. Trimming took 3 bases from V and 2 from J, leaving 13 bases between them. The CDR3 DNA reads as TGTGCCAGCAGTGACTACGCCGGGGGGAACTATGGCTACACCTTC. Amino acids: CASSDYAGGNYGYTF.

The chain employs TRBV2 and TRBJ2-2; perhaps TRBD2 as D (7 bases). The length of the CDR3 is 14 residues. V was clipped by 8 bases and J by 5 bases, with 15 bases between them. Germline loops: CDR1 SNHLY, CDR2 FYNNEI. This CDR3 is CASGGAGPTGELFF. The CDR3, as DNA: TGTGCCAGCGGGGGGGCAGGGCCAACCGGGGAGCTGTTTTTT.